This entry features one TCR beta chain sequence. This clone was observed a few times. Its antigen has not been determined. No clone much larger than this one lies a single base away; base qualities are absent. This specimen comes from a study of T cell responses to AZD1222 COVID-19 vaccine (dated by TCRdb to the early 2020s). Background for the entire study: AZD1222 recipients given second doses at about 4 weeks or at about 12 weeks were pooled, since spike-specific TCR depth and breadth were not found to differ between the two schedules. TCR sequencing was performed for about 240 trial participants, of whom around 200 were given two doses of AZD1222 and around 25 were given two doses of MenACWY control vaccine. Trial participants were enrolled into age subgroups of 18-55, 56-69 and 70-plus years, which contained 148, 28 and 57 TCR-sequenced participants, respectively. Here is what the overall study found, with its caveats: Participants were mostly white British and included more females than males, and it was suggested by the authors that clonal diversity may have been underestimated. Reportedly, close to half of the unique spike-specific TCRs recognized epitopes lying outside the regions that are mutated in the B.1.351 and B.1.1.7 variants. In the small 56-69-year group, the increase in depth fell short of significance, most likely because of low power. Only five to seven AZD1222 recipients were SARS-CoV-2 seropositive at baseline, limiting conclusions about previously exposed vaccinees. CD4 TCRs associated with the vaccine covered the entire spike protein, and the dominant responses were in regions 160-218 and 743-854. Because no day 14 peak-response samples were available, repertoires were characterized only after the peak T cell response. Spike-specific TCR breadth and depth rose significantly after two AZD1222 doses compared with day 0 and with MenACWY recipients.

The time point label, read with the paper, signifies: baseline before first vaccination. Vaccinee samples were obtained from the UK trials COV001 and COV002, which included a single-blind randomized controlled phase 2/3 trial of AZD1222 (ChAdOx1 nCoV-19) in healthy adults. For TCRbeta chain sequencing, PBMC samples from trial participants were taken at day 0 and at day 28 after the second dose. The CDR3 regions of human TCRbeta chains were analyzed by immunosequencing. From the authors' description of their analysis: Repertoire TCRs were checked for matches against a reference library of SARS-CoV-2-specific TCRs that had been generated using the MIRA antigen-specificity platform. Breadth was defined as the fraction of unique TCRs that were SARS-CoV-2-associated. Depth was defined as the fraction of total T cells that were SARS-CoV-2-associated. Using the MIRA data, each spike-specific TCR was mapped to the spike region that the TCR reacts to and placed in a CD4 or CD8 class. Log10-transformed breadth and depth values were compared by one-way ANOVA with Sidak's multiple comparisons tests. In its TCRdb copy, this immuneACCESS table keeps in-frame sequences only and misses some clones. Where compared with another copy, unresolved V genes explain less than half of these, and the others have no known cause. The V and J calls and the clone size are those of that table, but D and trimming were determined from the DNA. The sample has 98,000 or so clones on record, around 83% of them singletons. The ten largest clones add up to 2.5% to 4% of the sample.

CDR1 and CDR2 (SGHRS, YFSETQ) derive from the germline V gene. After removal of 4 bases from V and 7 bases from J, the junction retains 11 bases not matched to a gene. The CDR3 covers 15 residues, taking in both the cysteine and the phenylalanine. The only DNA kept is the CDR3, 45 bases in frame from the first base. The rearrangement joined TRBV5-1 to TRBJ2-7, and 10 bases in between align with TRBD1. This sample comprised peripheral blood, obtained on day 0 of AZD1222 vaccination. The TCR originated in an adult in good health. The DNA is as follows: TGCGCCAGCAGCCCGGGAGGGACAGGGGTAGGGGAGCAGTACTTC. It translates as CASSPGGTGVGEQYF.